Each of the 18 T cell receptor beta chains below was sequenced from the same sample in a study of early T cells in non-severe SARS-CoV-2 infection. From the 5' RACE reads, TCRdb called clonotypes with MiXCR, one entry per CDR3 protein. The sample has tens of thousands of distinct CDR3 sequences, over 9.5% seen once. The source material was whole blood. These receptors all stem from an adult who was a healthcare worker with PCR-confirmed SARS-CoV-2 infection or an uninfected control (not recorded which).

This clonotype has a handful of counts. The chain joins TRBV6-2 or TRBV6-3 to TRBJ2-5, with 9 nucleotides matching TRBD2. V was clipped by 4 bases and J by 5 bases; unmatched bases: 14. The CDR3 has 17 residues. CDR1 is MNHEY, CDR2 SVGEGT, per germline. The CDR3 spells CASSSYSSSGGMETQYF. The CDR3 DNA follows: TGTGCCAGCAGTTCATACTCCTCCAGCGGGGGGATGGAGACCCAGTACTTC.

This clonotype has just a few counts. The rearrangement uses TRBV20-1 and TRBJ1-6; D unclear. Germline V gene lookup returns CDR1 DFQATT and CDR2 SNEGSKA (reference sequence). This CDR3 region has 14 residues. The ends were cut back, 6 bases at V and 10 bases at J, with 19 bases in the middle. The CDR3 loop reads CSASAPLDGSPLHF. The CDR3 coding sequence is TGCAGTGCCTCCGCGCCTCTTGACGGGTCACCCCTCCACTTT.

In regard to this clonotype: This sequence may be a read error, since a much larger clone differs from it by one base. V is TRBV7-2 and J is TRBJ2-7, with 10 bases that match TRBD1. The germline V gene encodes CDR1 SGHTA and CDR2 FQGNSA. This CDR3 has 14 amino acids. The CDR3 nucleotides read TGTGTCACCGGTACCGGGACAGGGGTTGGGGAGCAGTACTTC. Residues: CVTGTGTGVGEQYF.

The chain couples TRBV7-2 to TRBJ2-7; D is unresolved. CDR3 size: 13 residues. Per germline, CDR1 SGHTA and CDR2 FQGNSA. The V end lost 5 bases, the J end lost 2 bases, and 10 bases lay between the germline ends. The CDR3 DNA reads as TGTGCCAGCAGCCAGACGCGGACCTACGAGCAGTACTTC. Translation: CASSQTRTYEQYF.

This clonotype has just a few counts. This chain uses TRBV6-2 or TRBV6-3 with TRBJ2-5; 7 nucleotides agree with TRBD2. Losses at the gene ends were 4 bases for V and 5 bases for J; bases not matched to a gene: 7. Germline loops: CDR1 MNHEY, CDR2 SVGEGT. This CDR3 is built from 14 residues. The CDR3 DNA follows: TGTGCCAGCAGTTTCTCGACTAGCCGGGAGACCCAGTACTTC. It is translated as CASSFSTSRETQYF.

Only a few counts were recorded for this clonotype. DNA of the CDR3: TGTGCCAGCAGCGGGACTTCTTATGGCTACACCTTC. Amino acids: CASSGTSYGYTF. V gene TRBV7-9 combines with J gene TRBJ1-2, with D possibly matching TRBD1 (5 bases). This CDR3 is 12 amino acids long. V was cut by 5 bases and J by 5 bases, with 9 bases left in between. Looked up from germline, CDR1 is SEHNR and CDR2 is FQNEAQ (reference sequence).

This chain joins TRBV11-2 and TRBJ2-2, with TRBD1 as a possible D gene (6 bases). CDR1 and CDR2 from the germline V gene are SGHAT and FQNNGV. The V end lost 5 bases, the J end lost 4 bases, and 14 bases lay between the germline ends. The CDR3 runs to 15 residues. Here the CDR3 reads CASSATGQATGELFF. CDR3 DNA sequence: TGTGCCAGCAGCGCTACAGGGCAGGCCACCGGGGAGCTGTTTTTT. Full variable domain (outside the CDR3, taken from reference TRBV11-2 and TRBJ2-2): EAGVAQSPRYKIIEKRQSVAFWCNPISGHATLYWYQQILGQGPKLLIQFQNNGVVDDSQLPKDRFSAERLKGVDSTLKIQPAKLEDSAVYLCASSATGQATGELFFGEGSRLTVL.

The chain carries TRBV3-1 and TRBJ2-1, with D unresolved. The V gene lost 1 base and the J gene lost 7 bases, with 5 bases spanning the gap. CDR1 and CDR2 (germline): LGHDT, YNNKEL (reference sequence). This CDR3 region has 12 residues. CDR3 nucleotides: TGTGCCAGCAGCCAAGTCGGTAATGAGCAGTTCTTC. It encodes CASSQVGNEQFF.

V and J are TRBV20-1 and TRBJ2-6; the match to TRBD1 covers 7 bases. Germline CDR1 reads DFQATT; CDR2 reads SNEGSKA (reference sequence). V was pared by 6 bases and J by 0 bases, with 17 bases of the junction left unmatched. CDR3 length: 19 amino acids. The CDR3 DNA reads as TGCAGTGCCCTCGCCCTGACAGGGTTTAAGGCCTCTGGGGCCAACGTCCTGACTTTC. This sequence encodes CSALALTGFKASGANVLTF.

This chain connects TRBV3-1 to TRBJ1-6; tentative D call: TRBD1 (6 bases). The V end lost 3 bases, the J end lost 14 bases, and 14 bases lay between the germline ends. Germline CDR1 and CDR2: LGHDT and YNNKEL (reference sequence). This CDR3 has 13 amino acids. The CDR3 DNA reads TGTGCCAGCAGCCACAACAGGGACGTAACCCTCCACTTT. Its translation: CASSHNRDVTLHF.

This chain uses TRBV18 with TRBJ2-2; unclear D gene. The germline V gene has CDR1 KGHSH and CDR2 LQKENI. The CDR3 has 14 residues. V was trimmed by 6 bases and J by 0 bases, leaving 8 bases between them. CDR3 residues: CASSLLSNTGELFF. As DNA, the CDR3 is TGTGCCAGCTCGCTACTCTCGAACACCGGGGAGCTGTTTTTT.

This clonotype was seen many times. The chain employs TRBV20-1 and TRBJ1-2; D unresolved. The CDR3 runs 12 residues. Germline assignment: CDR1 DFQATT and CDR2 SNEGSKA (reference sequence). The CDR3 DNA reads TGCAGCGCTGTGGGCGCTAACTATGGCTACACCTTC. Protein product: CSAVGANYGYTF.

A few counts support this clonotype. CDR3 amino acids: CASTSEGDTQYF. CDR3 in DNA: TGTGCCAGCACCTCGGAGGGAGATACGCAGTATTTT. This chain connects TRBV6-6 to TRBJ2-3, with D possibly matching TRBD2 (6 bases). The germline V gene encodes CDR1 MNHNY and CDR2 SVGAGI (reference sequence). The ends were cut back, 7 bases at V and 5 bases at J, with 10 bases in the middle. This CDR3 has 12 residues.

This clonotype was detected ten times or more. In DNA, the CDR3 is TGTGCCAGCTCACGAACGGGGTTAAGGGATACGCAGTATTTT. This translates into CASSRTGLRDTQYF. The chain is built from TRBV18 and TRBJ2-3, with D perhaps TRBD2 (5 bases). V shed 4 bases and J shed 6 bases, with 14 bases lying between them. Germline V lookup: CDR1 KGHSH, CDR2 LQKENI. The CDR3 spans 14 residues.

This clonotype was seen many times. CDR3 coding DNA: TGTGCCAGCAGCCCGCGACAGGGGCAGAACACTGAAGCTTTCTTT. Translated: CASSPRQGQNTEAFF. J is TRBJ1-1 and V is TRBV11-2; TRBD1 agrees at 8 bases. There are 15 residues in the CDR3. The V and J ends lost 5 bases and 1 base, in that order; junction bases with no gene match: 6. Germline V gene data show CDR1 as SGHAT and CDR2 as FQNNGV.

This clonotype was counted a few times. The chain is built from TRBV11-2 and TRBJ2-7, with D tentatively TRBD1 (6 bases). Germline V CDR1 and CDR2: SGHAT, FQNNGV. Between the trimmed V and J ends, which lost 5 bases and 0 bases, there was a span of 17 bases. The CDR3 has 16 residues. CDR3 in amino acids: CASSAHHRATSYEQYF. CDR3 DNA sequence: TGTGCCAGCAGCGCGCATCACAGGGCCACCTCCTACGAGCAGTACTTC.

This sequence joins TRBV5-1 and TRBJ1-1; maybe TRBD1 (5 bases). Per the germline V gene, CDR1 is SGHRS and CDR2 is YFSETQ. The CDR3 sequence is 16 residues long. Trimming pared 0 bases from V and 0 bases from J, leaving 12 bases between. The DNA for the CDR3 is TGCGCCAGCAGCTTGGCCCAGGGTAGTATGAACACTGAAGCTTTCTTT. Translated, it gives CASSLAQGSMNTEAFF.

The table lists this clonotype with a few counts. The chain uses TRBV12-3 or TRBV12-4 and TRBJ2-1, with 13 bases lining up with TRBD2. V lost 5 bases and J lost 7; bases outside the gene matches: 11. The CDR3 runs to 17 residues. In DNA, the CDR3 is TGTGCCAGCAGTGGGTCAATCGGGACTAGCGGGAAGAATGAGCAGTTCTTC. Translation: CASSGSIGTSGKNEQFF.